Listed here are 28 T cell receptor beta chains from one sample, sequenced in a study of vaccination effects on CD4 cells after COVID-19 (dated by TCRdb to 2021 to 2024). For these receptors, no antigen is known. After approximately eleven days of culture, CD4+ T cells were isolated with the EasySep CD4+ T cell isolation kit. PCR-confirmed SARS-CoV-2 infection had occurred in convalescent patients between March and December 2020, before the Alpha, Beta and Delta variants emerged in the United States. Each participant received two doses of an mRNA SARS-CoV-2 vaccine, either BNT162b2 or mRNA-1273. The library was obtained by the immunoSEQ multiplex PCR assay. TCRdb retrieved this table from immuneACCESS and kept in-frame rearrangements only. Not all clones are present; in checked studies, unresolved V genes account for under half, and no reason is known for the remainder. The sample table lists tens of thousands of clones, 76% of them with a count of one. The top ten hold roughly 3.6% of the sample.

The material was CD4+ T cells from PBMCs cultured without peptide, obtained after COVID-19 vaccination. These TCRs come from a human donor who had a prior SARS-CoV-2 infection.

V usage is TRBV5-4 and J usage is TRBJ2-2; either TRBD1 or TRBD2 may fit D (5 bases each). Trimming took 6 bases from V and 6 from J, leaving 15 bases between them. The CDR3 runs to 14 residues. Germline V gene sequence: CDR1 SGHNT, CDR2 YYREEE (reference sequence). Here the CDR3 reads CASKTRDPAGELFF. In DNA form, the CDR3 reads TGTGCCAGCAAAACCCGGGACCCCGCCGGGGAGCTGTTTTTT.

The chain is built from TRBV10-3 and TRBJ2-7; 12 bases map to TRBD2. The CDR3 runs to 15 residues. Trimming removed 4 bases from V and 2 bases from J; junction bases left unmatched: 3. CDR1 and CDR2 (germline): ENHRY, SYGVKD. The CDR3 sequence is CAISGGLAGTYEQYF. In DNA, the CDR3 is TGTGCCATCAGTGGTGGACTAGCGGGGACCTACGAGCAGTACTTC.

The CDR3 reads CASSQVARAYEQYF. As DNA, the CDR3 is TGCGCCAGCAGCCAAGTGGCACGAGCCTACGAGCAGTACTTC. This chain links TRBV4-1 with TRBJ2-7; D unresolved. The CDR3 sequence is 14 residues long. Trimming removed 1 base from V and 2 bases from J, with 9 bases in between. In germline, CDR1 is MGHRA, CDR2 YSYEKL.

The chain carries TRBV2 and TRBJ1-1; possible D gene TRBD1, 6 bases. The V gene's germline CDR1 is SNHLY and CDR2 FYNNEI. Trimming shortened V by 6 bases and J by 8 bases, and 19 bases separated the two germline ends. This CDR3 contains 14 residues. In DNA form, the CDR3 reads TGTGCCAGCAGGACAGAGGACAGCCTAAAAGAAGCTTTCTTT. It encodes CASRTEDSLKEAFF.

This chain connects TRBV12-3 or TRBV12-4 to TRBJ1-1, with D perhaps matching TRBD1 (5 bases). V was clipped by 8 bases and J by 6 bases, with 16 bases between them. The CDR3 spans 13 residues. The CDR3 reads CASLPGPGAEAFF. The CDR3 DNA reads TGTGCCAGCTTACCGGGACCCGGAGCTGAAGCTTTCTTT.

The chain links TRBV9 to TRBJ2-2; D could derive from TRBD1 or TRBD2 (5 bases each). The V end was cut by 4 bases, the J end by 6 bases, with 13 bases between. In germline, CDR1 is SGDLS, CDR2 YYNGEE. The CDR3 is 14 amino acids. DNA for the CDR3: TGTGCCAGCAGCCGGGACCCGACCGCCGGGGAGCTGTTTTTT. Its translation is CASSRDPTAGELFF.

This rearrangement joins TRBV24-1 to TRBJ2-2; D is tentatively TRBD1 or TRBD2 (5 bases each). Trimming cost V 6 bases and J 7 bases, with 17 bases left between them. This CDR3 spans 15 amino acids. Germline CDR1 is KGHDR and CDR2 is SFDVKD. The CDR3 loop reads CATSQGGGFVGELFF. As DNA, the CDR3 is TGTGCCACCAGTCAGGGTGGGGGATTCGTCGGGGAGCTGTTTTTT.

V is TRBV6-5 and J is TRBJ2-1, with TRBD1 as a possible D gene (5 bases). The germline V and J ends were trimmed by 6 bases and 4 bases, with 10 bases remaining between them. CDR1 MNHEY and CDR2 SVGAGI come from the germline V gene. The CDR3 length is 13 residues. DNA for the CDR3: TGTGCCAGCAGAGGCAGACAGTACAATGAGCAGTTCTTC. As protein: CASRGRQYNEQFF.

The chain combines TRBV28 with TRBJ2-3, with 9 bases identical to TRBD1. The CDR3 runs 15 residues. Trimming took 4 bases from V and 3 from J; bases not matched to a gene: 5. Germline V gene data show CDR1 as MDHEN and CDR2 as SYDVKM. CDR3 sequence reads: CASSSPGQGTDTQYF. The DNA for the CDR3 is TGTGCCAGCAGTTCACCGGGACAGGGTACAGATACGCAGTATTTT.

The rearrangement uses TRBV3-1 (or the pseudogene TRBV3-2) and TRBJ2-3; a weak D match, TRBD2 (6 bases). CDR1 is LGHDT and CDR2 is YNNKEL in the germline V gene (reference sequence). This CDR3 comprises 13 residues. Deletions cut 5 bases from V and 1 base from J, with 7 bases between. The CDR3: CASSSSGTDTQYF. In nucleotides, the CDR3 is TGTGCCAGCAGCTCTAGCGGCACAGATACGCAGTATTTT.

The chain is built from TRBV24-1 and TRBJ2-7; perhaps TRBD2 as D (5 bases). The germline V and J ends were trimmed by 3 bases and 1 base, with 18 bases remaining between them. The CDR3 is 17 amino acids. Germline assignment: CDR1 KGHDR and CDR2 SFDVKD. Here the CDR3 reads CATSDPVSRVRSYEQYF. The CDR3 DNA sequence: TGTGCCACCAGTGATCCCGTTTCGAGGGTAAGATCCTACGAGCAGTACTTC.

The chain couples TRBV27 to TRBJ2-1; the D is unclear. Germline assignment: CDR1 MNHEY and CDR2 SMNVEV (reference sequence). The CDR3 consists of 13 residues. Trimming took off 1 base at V and 9 bases at J, with 10 bases between the two ends. CDR3: CASSLFSPGEQFF. The CDR3 bases are TGTGCCAGCAGTTTATTTTCCCCTGGTGAGCAGTTCTTC.

The genes are TRBV5-1 and TRBJ2-3; D gene uncertain. The V end was cut by 0 bases, the J end by 0 bases, with 5 bases between. CDR3 length equals 14 residues. The germline V gene encodes CDR1 SGHRS and CDR2 YFSETQ. The CDR3 sequence is CASSLAGSTDTQYF. The CDR3 DNA reads TGCGCCAGCAGCTTGGCCGGGAGCACAGATACGCAGTATTTT.

The CDR3 DNA reads TGTGCCAGCAGCTTAACGGGGCGAGGGGATACGCAGTATTTT. Translation: CASSLTGRGDTQYF. This chain uses TRBV7-3 with TRBJ2-3; D tentatively fits TRBD1 or TRBD2 (5 bases each). The CDR3 length is 14 residues. V was clipped by 0 bases and J by 6 bases, with 10 bases between them. Germline values: CDR1 SGHTA, CDR2 FQGTGA.

The table lists this clone with a few counts. J is TRBJ2-1 and V is TRBV12-3 or TRBV12-4; D not resolved. V lost 7 bases to trimming and J lost 5 bases, with 12 bases between them. The CDR3 runs 13 residues. This CDR3 reads CASNHYRDNEQFF. CDR3 nucleotides: TGTGCCAGCAACCACTACAGAGACAATGAGCAGTTCTTC.

The V and J genes are TRBV12-3 or TRBV12-4 and TRBJ1-1; D gene uncertain. This CDR3 comprises 13 residues. Trimming left V 5 bases short and J 1 base short, with 8 bases between. The CDR3 loop reads CASSRAPNTEAFF. CDR3 in DNA: TGTGCCAGCAGTCGAGCACCGAACACTGAAGCTTTCTTT.

The V gene is TRBV27, the J gene TRBJ2-5; the match to TRBD2 covers 11 bases. In germline, CDR1 is MNHEY, CDR2 SMNVEV (reference sequence). The CDR3 has 15 residues. V was pared by 7 bases and J by 5 bases, with 9 bases of the junction left unmatched. CDR3 DNA sequence: TGTGCCAGCAATACCGTAGCGGGGGGGCCGGAGACCCAGTACTTC. Protein: CASNTVAGGPETQYF.

This clone was seen more than once but under ten times. The chain combines TRBV2 with TRBJ1-3; D gene unclear. The CDR3 has 14 residues. Looked up from germline, CDR1 is SNHLY and CDR2 is FYNNEI. Trimming stripped 7 bases from V and 3 bases from J, with 13 bases between. This CDR3 reads CASKLGSGGNTIYF. The CDR3 region has the DNA TGTGCCAGCAAGCTAGGTTCGGGTGGAAACACCATATATTTT.

The chain joins TRBV10-3 to TRBJ2-5; no clear D gene. The CDR3 spans 12 residues. Germline CDR1 reads ENHRY; CDR2 reads SYGVKD. Trimming stripped 8 bases from V and 0 bases from J, with 7 bases between. The CDR3 nucleotides read TGTGCCATCGGGCCGTACCAAGAGACCCAGTACTTC. Encoded protein: CAIGPYQETQYF.

This chain connects TRBV11-3 to TRBJ2-3; no firm D call. The CDR3 contains 12 residues. The ends were cut back, 5 bases at V and 4 bases at J, with 7 bases in the middle. Germline V lookup: CDR1 SGHNT, CDR2 YENEEA. The CDR3 loop is CASSEYADTQYF. CDR3 coding DNA: TGTGCCAGCAGCGAGTATGCAGATACGCAGTATTTT.

The V call is TRBV5-5, the J call TRBJ2-5; D is uncertain. CDR3 size: 14 residues. The germline CDR1 and CDR2 sequences are SGHKS and YYEKEE (reference sequence). Between the trimmed V and J ends, which lost 0 bases and 4 bases, there was a span of 10 bases. The CDR3 is CASSLASWGETQYF. The CDR3 nucleotides read TGTGCCAGCAGCTTGGCCTCCTGGGGAGAGACCCAGTACTTC. The full variable domain, completed using reference TRBV5-5 and TRBJ2-5, is DAGVTQSPTHLIKTRGQQVTLRCSPISGHKSVSWYQQVLGQGPQFIFQYYEKEERGRGNFPDRFSARQFPNYSSELNVNALLLGDSALYLCASSLASWGETQYFGPGTRLLVL.

This clone has only a few counts. The V and J genes are TRBV7-9 and TRBJ2-5; 9 bases map to TRBD1. Germline V gene data show CDR1 as SEHNR and CDR2 as FQNEAQ (reference sequence). The CDR3 is 15 amino acids. V lost 4 bases, J lost 5 bases, and 8 bases stayed unmatched. The CDR3 DNA is TGTGCCAGCAGCTCTACTTCCGGGACAGGGGAGACCCAGTACTTC. It specifies CASSSTSGTGETQYF.

The CDR3 loop is CASSVGGRAGANVLTF. The CDR3 DNA reads as TGTGCCAGCAGCGTAGGCGGCAGGGCTGGGGCCAACGTCCTGACTTTC. This sequence joins TRBV9 and TRBJ2-6, with D possibly matching TRBD1 (5 bases). Trimming pared 0 bases from V and 2 bases from J, leaving 9 bases between. The CDR3 has 16 amino acids. From germline, CDR1 is SGDLS and CDR2 YYNGEE.

The CDR3, as DNA: TGTGCCAGCAGCGTAGGTCCTCGAGCGGGAGGCTACAATGAGCAGTTCTTC. Translating gives CASSVGPRAGGYNEQFF. The V gene is TRBV9, the J gene TRBJ2-1; TRBD2 matches 9 bases. V was clipped by 0 bases and J by 3 bases; unmatched bases: 7. This CDR3 has 17 residues. Germline V gene lookup returns CDR1 SGDLS and CDR2 YYNGEE.

Only a few counts were recorded for this clone. The chain has TRBV6-1 and TRBJ2-2, with D hard to call. Trimming left V 3 bases short and J 5 bases short, with 13 bases between. Looked up from germline, CDR1 is MNHNS and CDR2 is SASEGT. The length of the CDR3 is 15 residues. The CDR3 bases are TGTGCCAGCAGTGACAAGTATAAGGGAACCGGGGAGCTGTTTTTT. This sequence encodes CASSDKYKGTGELFF.

This clone was counted a single time. This sequence joins TRBV5-1 and TRBJ1-2, with a weak D call TRBD1 (6 bases). CDR3 size: 12 residues. Germline CDR1 is SGHRS and CDR2 is YFSETQ. The ends were cut back, 0 bases at V and 8 bases at J, with 8 bases in the middle. The chain's CDR3 is CASSLDRVGYTF. CDR3 DNA sequence: TGCGCCAGCAGCTTGGACAGGGTCGGCTACACCTTC.

The V gene is TRBV6-5, the J gene TRBJ1-4, with TRBD1 matching 7 bases. V shed 10 bases and J 6 bases; nucleotides not matched to a gene: 8. The CDR3 length is 13 residues. The germline V gene has CDR1 MNHEY and CDR2 SVGAGI. The CDR3 nucleotides read TGTGCCACAGACAGGGTCGGGGATGAAAAACTGTTTTTT. Translating it yields CATDRVGDEKLFF.

The chain has TRBV5-1 and TRBJ2-7; perhaps D is TRBD1 or TRBD2 (5 bases each). The CDR3 spans 15 residues. CDR1 SGHRS and CDR2 YFSETQ come from the germline V gene. Trimming stripped 0 bases from V and 0 bases from J, with 10 bases between. The CDR3 DNA follows: TGCGCCAGCAGCTTGGGGGACCCAGACTCCTACGAGCAGTACTTC. Translating gives CASSLGDPDSYEQYF.